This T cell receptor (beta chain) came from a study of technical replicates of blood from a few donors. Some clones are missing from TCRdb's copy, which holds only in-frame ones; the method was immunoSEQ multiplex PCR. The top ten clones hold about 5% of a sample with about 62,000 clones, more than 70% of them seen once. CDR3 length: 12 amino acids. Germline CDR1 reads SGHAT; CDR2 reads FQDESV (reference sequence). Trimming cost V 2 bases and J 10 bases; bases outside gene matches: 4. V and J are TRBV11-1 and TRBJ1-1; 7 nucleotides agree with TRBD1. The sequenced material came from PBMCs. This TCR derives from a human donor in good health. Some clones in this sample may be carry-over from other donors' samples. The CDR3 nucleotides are TGTGCCAGCAGCTTATCTGGGACAGCAGCTTTCTTT. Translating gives CASSLSGTAAFF.